This T cell receptor (beta chain) was sequenced in a study of blood T cells in healthy people across ages. Trimming removed 4 bases from V and 6 bases from J, with 10 bases in between. Germline values: CDR1 SQVTM, CDR2 ANQGSEA. The CDR3 sequence is 12 residues long. This clonotype was seen a handful of times. The authors ran a second PCR of 7 to 11 cycles using a sample-barcoded 5' primer and a J-beta primer mix. TCRdb re-derived calls from the 5' RACE reads in MiXCR, one entry per CDR3 protein. Among approximately 800,000 distinct CDR3 sequences, 62% were seen once, and the ten largest hold around a quarter.

The sequence came from a man under 40 in good health. Source material: blood. V and J are TRBV29-1 and TRBJ2-1; no clear D. For the CDR3, the DNA is TGCAGCGTTGGAAGGGAAGGCAATGAGCAGTTCTTC. Protein product: CSVGREGNEQFF.